This TCR beta chain was found in a study of blood T cells in healthy people across ages. Overall study findings and caveats: Among long-lived donors, naive CD4+ cells were more numerous and diversity higher than in aged donors.

Of note for this clonotype: Its antigen remains unknown.

Looked up from germline, CDR1 is LNHNV and CDR2 is YYDKDF (reference sequence). This CDR3 contains 16 residues. Trimming cost V 5 bases and J 2 bases; bases outside gene matches: 9. Primed by a sample-barcoded 5' primer and a J-beta primer mix, a second PCR proceeded for about 7 to 11 cycles. With 12 random nucleotides, a template-switch adaptor tagged each individual cDNA molecule. A single record per CDR3 protein comes from TCRdb applying MiXCR to the 5' RACE reads. The sample holds 1.5 million to 2 million distinct CDR3 sequences, roughly 52% seen once. This receptor was identified in a woman in her thirties or forties in good health. Sequenced: blood. The rearrangement links TRBV15 to TRBJ1-3; 7 bases are a match to TRBD1. CDR3 nucleotide sequence: TGTGCCACCAGCGCGTCGGGACAGCGAGCTGGAAACACCATATATTTT. Protein sequence: CATSASGQRAGNTIYF.